This T cell receptor beta chain stems from a study of T cell responses to AZD1222 COVID-19 vaccine. Overall study results and limits: Sampled repertoires all dated from after the peak T cell response. It should be noted that donors were predominantly white British and more often female, and clonal diversity was possibly underestimated.

This clone appeared a single time. Its antigen is as yet unknown. The CDR3 runs 16 residues. V was clipped by 6 bases and J by 7 bases, with 19 bases between them. CDR1 and CDR2 from the germline V gene are KGHSH and LQKENI. Sequencing was performed with immunoSEQ multiplex PCR; in TCRdb, only in-frame clones are kept and a portion is missing. The sample gives some 150,000 clones, approximately 89% of which show up once; about 15% is in the top ten. The genes are TRBV18 and TRBJ1-6; tentative D call: TRBD1 (6 bases). This clonotype was obtained from an adult in good health. The sample here was peripheral blood, taken on day 0 of AZD1222 vaccination. CDR3: CASSLQGYLRNSPLHF. CDR3 bases: TGTGCCAGCTCGCTACAGGGATATCTGAGGAATTCACCCCTCCACTTT.